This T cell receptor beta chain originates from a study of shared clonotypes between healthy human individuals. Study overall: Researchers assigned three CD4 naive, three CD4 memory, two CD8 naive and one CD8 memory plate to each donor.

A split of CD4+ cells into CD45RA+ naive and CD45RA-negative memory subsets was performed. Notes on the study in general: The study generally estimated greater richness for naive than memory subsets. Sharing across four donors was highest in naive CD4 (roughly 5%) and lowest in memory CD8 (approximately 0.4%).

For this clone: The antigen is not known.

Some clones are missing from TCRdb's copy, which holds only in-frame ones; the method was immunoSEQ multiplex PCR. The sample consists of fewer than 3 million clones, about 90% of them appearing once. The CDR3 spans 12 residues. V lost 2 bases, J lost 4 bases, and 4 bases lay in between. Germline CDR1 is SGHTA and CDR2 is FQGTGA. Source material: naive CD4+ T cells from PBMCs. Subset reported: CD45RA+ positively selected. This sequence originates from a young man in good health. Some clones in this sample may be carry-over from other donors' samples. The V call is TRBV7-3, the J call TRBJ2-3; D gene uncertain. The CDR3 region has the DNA TGTGCCAGCAGCTTATATGCAGATACGCAGTATTTT. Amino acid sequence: CASSLYADTQYF.